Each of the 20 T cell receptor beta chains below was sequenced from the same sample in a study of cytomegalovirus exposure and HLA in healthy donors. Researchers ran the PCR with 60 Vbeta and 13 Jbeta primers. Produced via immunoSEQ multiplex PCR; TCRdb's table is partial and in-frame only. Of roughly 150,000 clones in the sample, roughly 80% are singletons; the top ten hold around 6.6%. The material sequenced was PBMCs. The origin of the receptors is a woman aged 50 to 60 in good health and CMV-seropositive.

The CDR3 protein is CASANTRGQGVPQHF. CDR3 nucleotide sequence: TGTGCCAGTGCAAACACTCGGGGCCAGGGGGTGCCCCAGCATTTT. The V gene is TRBV19, the J gene TRBJ1-5, with 7 bases that match TRBD1. With V trimmed by 8 bases and J by 9 bases, 16 bases remained unmatched. Per the germline V gene, CDR1 is LNHDA and CDR2 is SQIVND (reference sequence). The CDR3 covers 15 residues.

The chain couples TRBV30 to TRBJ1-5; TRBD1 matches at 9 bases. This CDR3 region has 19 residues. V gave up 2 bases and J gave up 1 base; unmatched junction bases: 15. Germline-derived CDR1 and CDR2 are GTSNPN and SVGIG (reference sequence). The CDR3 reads CAWSPPLGTGYVSNQPQHF. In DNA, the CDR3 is TGTGCCTGGAGTCCTCCCCTCGGGACAGGGTATGTAAGCAATCAGCCCCAGCATTTT.

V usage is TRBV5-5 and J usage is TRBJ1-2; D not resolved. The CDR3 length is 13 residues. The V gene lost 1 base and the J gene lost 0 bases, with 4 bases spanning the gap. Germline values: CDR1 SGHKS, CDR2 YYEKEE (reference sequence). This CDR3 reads CASSLYTNYGYTF. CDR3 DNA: TGTGCCAGCAGCTTGTACACTAACTATGGCTACACCTTC.

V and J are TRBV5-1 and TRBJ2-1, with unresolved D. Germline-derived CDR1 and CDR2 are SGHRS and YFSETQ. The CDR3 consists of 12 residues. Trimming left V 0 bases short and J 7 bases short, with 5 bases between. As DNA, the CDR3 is TGCGCCAGCAGCTTGGTGTCGAATGAGCAGTTCTTC. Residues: CASSLVSNEQFF. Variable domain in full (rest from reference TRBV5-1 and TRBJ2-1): KAGVTQTPRYLIKTRGQQVTLSCSPISGHRSVSWYQQTPGQGLQFLFEYFSETQRNKGNFPGRFSGRQFSNSRSEMNVSTLELGDSALYLCASSLVSNEQFFGPGTRLTVL.

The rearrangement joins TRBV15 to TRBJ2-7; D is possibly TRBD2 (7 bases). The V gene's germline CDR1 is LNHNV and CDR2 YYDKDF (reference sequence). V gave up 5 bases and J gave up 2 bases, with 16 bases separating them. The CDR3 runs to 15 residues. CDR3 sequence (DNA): TGTGCCACCAGCGCGGGAAGGGGGGGCACCTACGAGCAGTACTTC. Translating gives CATSAGRGGTYEQYF.

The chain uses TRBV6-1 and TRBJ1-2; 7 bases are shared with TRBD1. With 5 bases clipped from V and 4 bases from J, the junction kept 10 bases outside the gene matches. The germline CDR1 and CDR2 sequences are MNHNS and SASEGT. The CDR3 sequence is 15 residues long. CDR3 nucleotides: TGTGCCAGCAGTCAAGGACAGGCGTCCTCCTATGGCTACACCTTC. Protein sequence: CASSQGQASSYGYTF.

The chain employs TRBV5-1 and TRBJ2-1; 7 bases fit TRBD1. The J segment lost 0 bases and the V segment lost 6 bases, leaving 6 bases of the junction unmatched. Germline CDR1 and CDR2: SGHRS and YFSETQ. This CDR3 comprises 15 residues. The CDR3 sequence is CASNPGQSSYNEQFF. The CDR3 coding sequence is TGCGCCAGCAACCCGGGACAGAGCTCCTACAATGAGCAGTTCTTC.

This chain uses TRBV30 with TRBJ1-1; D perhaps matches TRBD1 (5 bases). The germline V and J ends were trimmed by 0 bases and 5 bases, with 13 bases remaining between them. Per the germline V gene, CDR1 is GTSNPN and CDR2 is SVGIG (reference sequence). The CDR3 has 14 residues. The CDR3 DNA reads TGTGCCTGGAGTGTCAGGGAACGGCGGACTGAAGCTTTCTTT. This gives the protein CAWSVRERRTEAFF.

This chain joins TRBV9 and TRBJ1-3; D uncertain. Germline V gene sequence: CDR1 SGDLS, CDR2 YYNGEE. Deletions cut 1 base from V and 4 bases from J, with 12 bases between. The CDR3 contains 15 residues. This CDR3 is CASSVSSGAGNTIYF. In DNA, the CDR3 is TGTGCCAGCAGCGTATCGAGCGGAGCGGGAAACACCATATATTTT.

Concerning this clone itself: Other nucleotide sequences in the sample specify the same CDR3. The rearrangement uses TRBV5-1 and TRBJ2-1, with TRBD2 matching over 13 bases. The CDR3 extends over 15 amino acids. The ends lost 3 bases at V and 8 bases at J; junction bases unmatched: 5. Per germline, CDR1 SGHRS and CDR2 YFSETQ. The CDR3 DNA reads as TGCGCCAGCAGCTGGACTAGCGGGGGTCGGGATGAGCAGTTCTTC. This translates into CASSWTSGGRDEQFF.

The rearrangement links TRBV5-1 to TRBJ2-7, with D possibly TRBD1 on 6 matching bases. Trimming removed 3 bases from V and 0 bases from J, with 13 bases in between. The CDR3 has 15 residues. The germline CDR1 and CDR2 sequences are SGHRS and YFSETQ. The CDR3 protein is CASSYRTDHSYEQYF. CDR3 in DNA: TGCGCCAGCAGCTACAGGACAGACCACTCCTACGAGCAGTACTTC.

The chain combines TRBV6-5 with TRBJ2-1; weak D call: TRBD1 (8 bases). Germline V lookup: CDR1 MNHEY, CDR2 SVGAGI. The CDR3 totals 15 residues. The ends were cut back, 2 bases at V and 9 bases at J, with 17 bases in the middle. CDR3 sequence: CASSYAGTGLGEQFF. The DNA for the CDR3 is TGTGCCAGCAGTTACGCCGGGACAGGACTAGGTGAGCAGTTCTTC.

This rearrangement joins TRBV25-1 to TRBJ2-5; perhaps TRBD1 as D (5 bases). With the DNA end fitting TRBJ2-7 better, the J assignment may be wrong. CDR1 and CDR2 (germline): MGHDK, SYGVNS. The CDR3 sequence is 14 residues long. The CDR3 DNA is TGTGCCAGCAGTGAAAGGGGATCCGTTCACGAGCAGTACTTC. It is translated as CASSERGSVHEQYF.

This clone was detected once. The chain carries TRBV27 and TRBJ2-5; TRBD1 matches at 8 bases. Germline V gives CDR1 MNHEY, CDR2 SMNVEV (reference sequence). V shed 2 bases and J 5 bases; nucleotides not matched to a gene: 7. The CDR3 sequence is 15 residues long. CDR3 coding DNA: TGTGCCAGCAGTTTAATTGGGACAGGAGTGGAGACCCAGTACTTC. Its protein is CASSLIGTGVETQYF.

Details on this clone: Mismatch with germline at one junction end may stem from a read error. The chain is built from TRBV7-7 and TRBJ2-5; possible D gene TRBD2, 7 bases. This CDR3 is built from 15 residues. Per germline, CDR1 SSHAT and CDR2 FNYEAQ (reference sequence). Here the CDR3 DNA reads TGTGCTAGCAGCTTAGGGGGGGGAAACCAAGAGACCCAGTACTTC. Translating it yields CASSLGGGNQETQYF.

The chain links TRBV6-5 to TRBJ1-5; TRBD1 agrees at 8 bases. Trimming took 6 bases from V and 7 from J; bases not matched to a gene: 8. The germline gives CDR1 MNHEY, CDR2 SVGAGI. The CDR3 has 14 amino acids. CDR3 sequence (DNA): TGTGCCAGCAGCAAAGACAGGGGTAGGCAGCCCCAGCATTTT. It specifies CASSKDRGRQPQHF.

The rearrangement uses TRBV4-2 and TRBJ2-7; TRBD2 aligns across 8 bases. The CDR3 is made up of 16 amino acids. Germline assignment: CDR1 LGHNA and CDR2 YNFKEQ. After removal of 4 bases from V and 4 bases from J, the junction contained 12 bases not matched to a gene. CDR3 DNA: TGTGCCAGCAGCCCACCGGGGGCGGGGGGTGGGTACGAGCAGTACTTC. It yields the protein CASSPPGAGGGYEQYF.

The DNA for the CDR3 is TGTGCCGGCCAGCGGGACACCTTCACCGGGGAGCTGTTTTTT. It codes for CAGQRDTFTGELFF. This chain joins TRBV2 and TRBJ2-2; D may be TRBD2 (7 bases). The CDR3 length is 14 residues. Trimming stripped 11 bases from V and 4 bases from J, with 17 bases between. Germline CDR1 and CDR2: SNHLY and FYNNEI.

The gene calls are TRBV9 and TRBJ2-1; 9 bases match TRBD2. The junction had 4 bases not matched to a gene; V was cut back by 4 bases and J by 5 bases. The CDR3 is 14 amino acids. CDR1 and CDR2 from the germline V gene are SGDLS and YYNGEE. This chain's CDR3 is CASSLAGDHNEQFF. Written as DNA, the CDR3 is TGTGCCAGCAGCTTAGCGGGAGACCACAATGAGCAGTTCTTC.

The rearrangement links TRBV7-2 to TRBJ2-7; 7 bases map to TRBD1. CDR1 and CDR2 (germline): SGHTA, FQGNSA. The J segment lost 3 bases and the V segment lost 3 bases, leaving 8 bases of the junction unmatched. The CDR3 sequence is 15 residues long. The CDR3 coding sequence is TGTGCCAGCAGCTTGGATGGGGCAGGGGGCTACGAGCAGTACTTC. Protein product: CASSLDGAGGYEQYF.